This T cell receptor beta chain was captured in a study of cytomegalovirus exposure and HLA in healthy donors. Study conclusions and caveats: There were some public TCRs occurring in many donors, but most TCR sequences were rare.

About this clone: Antigen: not known.

In the PCR, 60 Vbeta and 13 Jbeta primers were used. Generated by immunoSEQ multiplex PCR, the TCRdb table keeps only in-frame clones and is missing some. The table includes about 150,000 clones, about 85% detected once. This CDR3 contains 14 residues. With V trimmed by 3 bases and J by 4 bases, 5 bases remained unmatched. Germline V gives CDR1 MDHEN, CDR2 SYDVKM. The V and J genes are TRBV28 and TRBJ1-2, with 7 bases lining up with TRBD1. Sequencing used PBMCs. This TCR was sampled from a woman between 18 and 30 years old in good health and CMV-seronegative. The CDR3 nucleotides read TGTGCCAGCAGTTTGGGGGACAGAATCTATGGCTACACCTTC. This sequence encodes CASSLGDRIYGYTF.